This is a list of T cell receptor beta chains from one sample in a study of blood T cells in healthy people across ages. Each CDR3 protein is one row after TCRdb ran MiXCR on the 5' RACE reads. The sample contains some 900,000 distinct CDR3 sequences, roughly 52% of which appear only once. The sequenced sample was blood. Every receptor here comes from a man aged 30-40 years in good health. Each CDR3 is given with its conserved first and last residue. D genes are given only for firm matches. Where a row states a size, it is once, few, many or the class of an expanded clone; other rows omit it.

v_call: TRBV20-1
j_call: TRBJ2-2
d_call: NA
clone_size: NA
cdr3_nt: TGCAGTGCTAGACGTGTCCCCGGGGAGCTGTTTTTT
cdr3_aa: CSARRVPGELFF

v_call: TRBV20-1
j_call: TRBJ1-6
d_call: NA
clone_size: NA
cdr3_nt: TGCAGTGCTAGTATCTTCGCGCCCTATAATTCACCCCTCCACTTT
cdr3_aa: CSASIFAPYNSPLHF

v_call: TRBV5-1
j_call: TRBJ2-7
d_call: TRBD1
clone_size: NA
cdr3_nt: TGCGCCAGCAGATCAGGGACAGGGATCTACGAGCAGTACTTC
cdr3_aa: CASRSGTGIYEQYF

v_call: TRBV11-2
j_call: TRBJ2-7
d_call: NA
clone_size: many
cdr3_nt: TGTGCCAGCAGTCCCAGGGGCTACGAGCAGTACTTC
cdr3_aa: CASSPRGYEQYF

v_call: TRBV6-5
j_call: TRBJ2-1
d_call: NA
clone_size: many
cdr3_nt: TGTGCCAGCAGTTCCCTGGGGGGGCTCAATGAGCAGTTCTTC
cdr3_aa: CASSSLGGLNEQFF

v_call: TRBV6-6
j_call: TRBJ2-7
d_call: TRBD1
clone_size: NA
cdr3_nt: TGTGCCAGCAACTCCCCCGGGACAGGGAACGAGCAGTACTTC
cdr3_aa: CASNSPGTGNEQYF

v_call: TRBV7-2
j_call: TRBJ2-7
d_call: TRBD2
clone_size: NA
cdr3_nt: TGTGCCAGCAGCAGCGGGGGGGGAGGCTACGAGCAGTACTTC
cdr3_aa: CASSSGGGGYEQYF

v_call: TRBV10-3
j_call: TRBJ1-5
d_call: TRBD1
clone_size: few
cdr3_nt: TGTGCCATCAGTGAGACAGGGGGCGTAGGGCAGCCCCAGCATTTT
cdr3_aa: CAISETGGVGQPQHF

v_call: TRBV27
j_call: TRBJ2-7
d_call: NA
clone_size: NA
cdr3_nt: TGTGCCAGCAGTGCCTCGGGACTGTTTTACGAGCAGTACTTC
cdr3_aa: CASSASGLFYEQYF

v_call: TRBV9
j_call: TRBJ2-2
d_call: TRBD1
clone_size: few
cdr3_nt: TGTGCCAGCAGCGTAGAGGGACAGGGAACCGGGGAGCTGTTTTTT
cdr3_aa: CASSVEGQGTGELFF

v_call: TRBV7-9
j_call: TRBJ2-7
d_call: NA
clone_size: NA
cdr3_nt: TGTGCCAGCAGCTCCCCCCAGGGTGCAGGGGCAACCTACGAGCAGTACTTC
cdr3_aa: CASSSPQGAGATYEQYF

v_call: TRBV7-2
j_call: TRBJ1-4
d_call: NA
clone_size: NA
cdr3_nt: TGTGCCAGCACCCGGCGGGCAGGCCTTGAAAAACTGTTTTTT
cdr3_aa: CASTRRAGLEKLFF

v_call: TRBV3-1
j_call: TRBJ2-3
d_call: TRBD2
clone_size: NA
cdr3_nt: TGTGCCAGCAGCCCAGTTACAGCGGGGATAAGCACAGATACGCAGTATTTT
cdr3_aa: CASSPVTAGISTDTQYF

v_call: TRBV9
j_call: TRBJ2-5
d_call: NA
clone_size: NA
cdr3_nt: TGTGCCAGCAGCGAAGGAGGGCAGGGGCTTCAAGAGACCCAGTACTTC
cdr3_aa: CASSEGGQGLQETQYF

v_call: TRBV5-1
j_call: TRBJ2-5
d_call: NA
clone_size: few
cdr3_nt: TGCGCCAGCAGCTTGGCCGAAACTTGGGAGACCCAGTACTTC
cdr3_aa: CASSLAETWETQYF

v_call: TRBV7-9
j_call: TRBJ2-5
d_call: NA
clone_size: NA
cdr3_nt: TGTGCCAGCAGATTACAGCGCCAAGAGACCCAGTACTTC
cdr3_aa: CASRLQRQETQYF

v_call: TRBV29-1
j_call: TRBJ2-5
d_call: NA
clone_size: NA
cdr3_nt: TGCAGCGTTGATGGAGAGACCCAGTACTTC
cdr3_aa: CSVDGETQYF

v_call: TRBV5-1
j_call: TRBJ1-4
d_call: NA
clone_size: NA
cdr3_nt: TGCGCCAGCAGCTCGCTGATGGAGGGTGAAAAACTGTTTTTT
cdr3_aa: CASSSLMEGEKLFF

v_call: TRBV7-2
j_call: TRBJ2-5
d_call: TRBD2
clone_size: few
cdr3_nt: TGTGCCAGCAGCACCGGACTAGCGACAGAGACCCAGTACTTC
cdr3_aa: CASSTGLATETQYF

v_call: TRBV3-1
j_call: TRBJ2-1
d_call: TRBD2
clone_size: few
cdr3_nt: TGTGCCAGCGCCCTAGCGGGGGAGGTCAATGAGCAGTTCTTC
cdr3_aa: CASALAGEVNEQFF

v_call: TRBV4-2
j_call: TRBJ1-4
d_call: NA
clone_size: NA
cdr3_nt: TGTGCCAGCAGCCAATCCCGGGACAAGGGTGAAAAACTGTTTTTT
cdr3_aa: CASSQSRDKGEKLFF

v_call: TRBV6-4
j_call: TRBJ1-1
d_call: NA
clone_size: NA
cdr3_nt: TGTGCCAGCAGTGACCCTAGGGGGGGGCCGGGGAACACTGAAGCTTTCTTT
cdr3_aa: CASSDPRGGPGNTEAFF

v_call: TRBV6-2/TRBV6-3
j_call: TRBJ2-4
d_call: NA
clone_size: NA
cdr3_nt: TGTGCCAGCAGCTCATCGTCAGGGTCTAGGCGGCAGTACTTC
cdr3_aa: CASSSSSGSRRQYF

v_call: TRBV4-1
j_call: TRBJ2-2
d_call: NA
clone_size: NA
cdr3_nt: TGCGCCAGCAGCCATAGCGACCCGAACACCGGGGAGCTGTTTTTT
cdr3_aa: CASSHSDPNTGELFF

v_call: TRBV2
j_call: TRBJ2-3
d_call: TRBD2
clone_size: once
cdr3_nt: TGTGCCTATAGCGGGGATGCAACAGATACGCAGTATTTT
cdr3_aa: CAYSGDATDTQYF

v_call: TRBV6-5
j_call: TRBJ2-7
d_call: TRBD2
clone_size: NA
cdr3_nt: TGTGCCAGCAGTAATGGACTAGCCCACGAGCAGTACTTC
cdr3_aa: CASSNGLAHEQYF

v_call: TRBV7-2
j_call: TRBJ2-3
d_call: TRBD2
clone_size: NA
cdr3_nt: TGTGCCAGCAGCCTGCGCGGGAGGAGCACAGATACGCAGTATTTT
cdr3_aa: CASSLRGRSTDTQYF

v_call: TRBV3-1
j_call: TRBJ2-3
d_call: NA
clone_size: NA
cdr3_nt: TGTGCCAGCAGCGAGGAGGGGGGCGCAGATACGCAGTATTTT
cdr3_aa: CASSEEGGADTQYF

v_call: TRBV20-1
j_call: TRBJ2-3
d_call: TRBD2
clone_size: NA
cdr3_nt: TGCAGTGCTAGTGCGGGGGGGGCCACAGATACGCAGTATTTT
cdr3_aa: CSASAGGATDTQYF

v_call: TRBV30
j_call: TRBJ2-5
d_call: NA
clone_size: NA
cdr3_nt: TGTGCCTGGAGTGTAAGATTCCAAGAGACCCAGTACTTC
cdr3_aa: CAWSVRFQETQYF

v_call: TRBV20-1
j_call: TRBJ1-3
d_call: NA
clone_size: NA
cdr3_nt: TGCAGTGCTAGTGGTCTTCCCGGAAACACCATATATTTT
cdr3_aa: CSASGLPGNTIYF

v_call: TRBV20-1
j_call: TRBJ1-1
d_call: NA
clone_size: few
cdr3_nt: TGCAGTGCTAGCCCCCCGATGAGGGCTGAAGCTTTCTTT
cdr3_aa: CSASPPMRAEAFF

v_call: TRBV11-3
j_call: TRBJ2-1
d_call: NA
clone_size: NA
cdr3_nt: TGTGCCAGCACCCCGGGACGGGGAAACAATGAGCAGTTCTTC
cdr3_aa: CASTPGRGNNEQFF

v_call: TRBV5-6
j_call: TRBJ2-5
d_call: NA
clone_size: NA
cdr3_nt: TGTGCCAGCAGCAAATCCGGGACAAACCGCGGTACCCAGTACTTC
cdr3_aa: CASSKSGTNRGTQYF

v_call: TRBV27
j_call: TRBJ2-3
d_call: NA
clone_size: NA
cdr3_nt: TGTGCCAGCACCCCAATAGGACGCATTTCTGAAGATACGCAGTATTTT
cdr3_aa: CASTPIGRISEDTQYF